A selection of T cell receptor beta chains follows, all from one sample in a study of T cell repertoires in cytomegalovirus infection. TCRdb reprocessed the reads via MiXCR and lists one record per CDR3 protein. The repertoire has 600,000 to 800,000 distinct CDR3 sequences, less than 25% of them found once; the top ten carry 8%. The sample comprised CD8+ T cells from PBMCs. These receptor sequences come from a human donor in good health (CMV status not recorded). Some clones in this sample may be carry-over from other donors' samples. Each CDR3 is given with its conserved first and last residue. Fields, in order: D gene, V gene, J gene, clone size, CDR3 protein, CDR3 DNA. The D gene is left open where the match is weak. Clone size is not always given. Where it is, it says once, few, many or a class for expanded clones.

d_call: TRBD1; v_call: TRBV7-3; j_call: TRBJ2-1; clone_size: few; cdr3_aa: CASSSQGARNEQFF; cdr3_nt: TGTGCCAGCAGCTCACAGGGGGCGCGGAATGAGCAGTTCTTC
d_call: TRBD2; v_call: TRBV5-6; j_call: TRBJ2-7; clone_size: NA; cdr3_aa: CASSFGTSGGSYEQYF; cdr3_nt: TGTGCCAGCAGCTTCGGGACTAGCGGGGGCTCCTACGAGCAGTACTTC
d_call: NA; v_call: TRBV5-6; j_call: TRBJ2-1; clone_size: NA; cdr3_aa: CASSLAKDKSYNEQFF; cdr3_nt: TGTGCCAGCAGCTTGGCAAAGGACAAGAGTTACAATGAGCAGTTCTTC
d_call: NA; v_call: TRBV5-3; j_call: TRBJ2-1; clone_size: NA; cdr3_aa: CASSLAMSSYNEQFF; cdr3_nt: TGTGCCAGCAGCTTGGCCATGAGCTCCTACAATGAGCAGTTCTTC
d_call: NA; v_call: TRBV14; j_call: TRBJ1-1; clone_size: NA; cdr3_aa: CASSQGGSVRGKTEAFF; cdr3_nt: TGTGCCAGCAGCCAAGGGGGATCGGTAAGGGGCAAGACTGAAGCTTTCTTT
d_call: NA; v_call: TRBV3-1; j_call: TRBJ1-5; clone_size: once; cdr3_aa: CASSQGTVAYQPQHF; cdr3_nt: TGTGCCAGCAGCCAAGGGACAGTTGCTTATCAGCCCCAGCATTTT
d_call: NA; v_call: TRBV2; j_call: TRBJ2-3; clone_size: NA; cdr3_aa: CASADLDINTDTQYF; cdr3_nt: TGTGCCAGCGCCGATCTCGATATCAACACAGATACGCAGTATTTT
d_call: TRBD1; v_call: TRBV19; j_call: TRBJ1-1; clone_size: NA; cdr3_aa: CASSYPGEGATEAFF; cdr3_nt: TGTGCCAGTAGTTACCCAGGGGAGGGGGCGACTGAAGCTTTCTTT
d_call: NA; v_call: TRBV7-9; j_call: TRBJ1-2; clone_size: many; cdr3_aa: CASSLGDFPF; cdr3_nt: TGTGCCAGCAGCTTGGGGGACTTTCCCTTC
d_call: NA; v_call: TRBV6-6; j_call: TRBJ1-2; clone_size: NA; cdr3_aa: CASSPRLEATLYGYTF; cdr3_nt: TGTGCCAGCAGTCCCCGTTTAGAGGCAACACTCTATGGCTACACCTTC
d_call: NA; v_call: TRBV12-3/TRBV12-4; j_call: TRBJ1-2; clone_size: many; cdr3_aa: CASSFDPESNYGYTF; cdr3_nt: TGTGCCAGCAGTTTTGATCCGGAGAGTAACTATGGCTACACCTTC
d_call: NA; v_call: TRBV7-6; j_call: TRBJ2-7; clone_size: NA; cdr3_aa: CASSITYREPSYEQYF; cdr3_nt: TGTGCCAGCAGCATCACGTACAGGGAACCTTCCTACGAGCAGTACTTC
d_call: TRBD1; v_call: TRBV5-6; j_call: TRBJ1-5; clone_size: few; cdr3_aa: CASSRGGAGGSGGNQPQHF; cdr3_nt: TGTGCCAGCAGCAGGGGGGGCGCAGGGGGTAGCGGTGGCAATCAGCCCCAGCATTTT
d_call: NA; v_call: TRBV20-1; j_call: TRBJ2-3; clone_size: few; cdr3_aa: CSARAGYITDTQYF; cdr3_nt: TGCAGTGCTAGGGCAGGGTATATCACAGATACGCAGTATTTT
d_call: TRBD1; v_call: TRBV6-6; j_call: TRBJ2-2; clone_size: many; cdr3_aa: CASSSGTGPANTGELFF; cdr3_nt: TGTGCCAGCAGTTCCGGGACAGGCCCCGCGAACACCGGGGAGCTGTTTTTT
d_call: TRBD1; v_call: TRBV7-2; j_call: TRBJ1-1; clone_size: many; cdr3_aa: CASSLGEGGVNFF; cdr3_nt: TGTGCCAGCAGCTTAGGCGAAGGGGGCGTAAACTTCTTT
d_call: TRBD2; v_call: TRBV11-2; j_call: TRBJ2-3; clone_size: few; cdr3_aa: CASSLEYSGTDTQYF; cdr3_nt: TGTGCCAGCAGCTTAGAGTATAGCGGGACAGATACGCAGTATTTT
d_call: NA; v_call: TRBV4-1; j_call: TRBJ2-6; clone_size: NA; cdr3_aa: CASATRGSSGANVLTF; cdr3_nt: TGCGCCAGCGCAACTCGGGGGTCCTCTGGGGCCAACGTCCTGACTTTC
d_call: NA; v_call: TRBV7-9; j_call: TRBJ1-1; clone_size: few; cdr3_aa: CASSFEGRLAFF; cdr3_nt: TGTGCCAGCAGCTTTGAGGGGAGGTTAGCTTTCTTT
d_call: NA; v_call: TRBV12-3/TRBV12-4; j_call: TRBJ2-1; clone_size: NA; cdr3_aa: CASTVDKDYYNEQFF; cdr3_nt: TGTGCCAGCACCGTCGACAAGGACTACTACAATGAGCAGTTCTTC
d_call: TRBD1; v_call: TRBV6-2/TRBV6-3; j_call: TRBJ1-5; clone_size: NA; cdr3_aa: CASRPRQGTNQPQHF; cdr3_nt: TGTGCCAGCAGGCCTAGACAGGGAACAAATCAGCCCCAGCATTTT
d_call: NA; v_call: TRBV28; j_call: TRBJ1-5; clone_size: NA; cdr3_aa: CASSRTEGQPQHF; cdr3_nt: TGTGCCAGCAGTAGGACGGAGGGTCAGCCCCAGCATTTT
d_call: TRBD1; v_call: TRBV6-5; j_call: TRBJ1-2; clone_size: NA; cdr3_aa: CASSFRTGAKGGYTF; cdr3_nt: TGTGCCAGCAGCTTCAGGACAGGTGCAAAGGGGGGCTACACCTTC
d_call: NA; v_call: TRBV6-5; j_call: TRBJ2-2; clone_size: many; cdr3_aa: CASSYAQGNTGELFF; cdr3_nt: TGTGCCAGCAGTTACGCACAGGGGAACACCGGGGAGCTGTTTTTT
d_call: NA; v_call: TRBV7-9; j_call: TRBJ1-1; clone_size: NA; cdr3_aa: CASSLVGRGYTEAFF; cdr3_nt: TGTGCCAGCAGCTTAGTTGGAAGGGGTTACACTGAAGCTTTCTTT
d_call: NA; v_call: TRBV7-6; j_call: TRBJ2-7; clone_size: many; cdr3_aa: CASSLNTEQYF; cdr3_nt: TGTGCCAGCAGCTTAAATACCGAGCAGTACTTC
d_call: TRBD2; v_call: TRBV7-8; j_call: TRBJ2-3; clone_size: many; cdr3_aa: CASNEGTSGITDTQYF; cdr3_nt: TGTGCCAGCAATGAGGGGACTAGCGGAATCACAGATACGCAGTATTTT